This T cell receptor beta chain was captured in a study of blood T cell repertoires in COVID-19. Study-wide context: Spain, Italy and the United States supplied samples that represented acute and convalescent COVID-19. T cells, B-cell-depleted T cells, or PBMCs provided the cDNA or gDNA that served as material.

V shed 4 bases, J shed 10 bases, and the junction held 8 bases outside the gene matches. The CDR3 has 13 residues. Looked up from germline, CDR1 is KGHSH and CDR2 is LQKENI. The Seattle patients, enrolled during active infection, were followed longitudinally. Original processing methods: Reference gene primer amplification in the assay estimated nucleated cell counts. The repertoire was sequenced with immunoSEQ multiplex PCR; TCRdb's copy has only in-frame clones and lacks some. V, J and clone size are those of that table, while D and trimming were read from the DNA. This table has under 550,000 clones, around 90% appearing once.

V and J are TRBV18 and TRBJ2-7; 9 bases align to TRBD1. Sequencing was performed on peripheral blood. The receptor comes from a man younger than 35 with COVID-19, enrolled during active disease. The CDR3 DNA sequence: TGTGCCAGCTCACTGAGCCGACAGGGGGAACAGTACTTC. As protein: CASSLSRQGEQYF.